These 26 T cell receptor beta chains share one sample of origin, sequenced in a study of blood T cell repertoires in COVID-19. Here immunoSEQ multiplex PCR was the method, and the copy in TCRdb shows in-frame clones only, minus some. Of about 49,000 clones in the sample, roughly 84% are singletons; the top ten hold 1.6%. Sequenced input: peripheral blood. These receptors came from a man aged 45 to 65 with acute or convalescent COVID-19.

This chain uses TRBV9 with TRBJ1-6; TRBD1 matches 10 bases. Germline CDR1 SGDLS, CDR2 YYNGEE. The CDR3 extends over 16 amino acids. Germline trimming cut 3 bases from V and 5 bases from J; bases unmatched to any gene: 5. CDR3 sequence reads: CASSATGGADNSPLHF. In DNA, the CDR3 is TGTGCCAGCAGCGCGACAGGGGGCGCGGATAATTCACCCCTCCACTTT.

This clone has just one count. V is TRBV7-2 and J is TRBJ2-1; the match to TRBD1 covers 7 bases. V lost 2 bases and J lost 4; bases outside the gene matches: 5. The CDR3 is 15 amino acids. Germline V gene lookup returns CDR1 SGHTA and CDR2 FQGNSA. This CDR3 reads CASSLRVGQYNEQFF. The CDR3 DNA is TGTGCCAGCAGCTTAAGGGTGGGACAGTACAATGAGCAGTTCTTC.

In this sample, this clone turned up a few times. The J gene is TRBJ2-7, the V gene TRBV28; a weak D match, TRBD2 (5 bases). Trimming pared 2 bases from V and 5 bases from J, leaving 16 bases between. Germline values: CDR1 MDHEN, CDR2 SYDVKM. The CDR3 is 15 amino acids. In DNA form, the CDR3 reads TGTGCCAGCAGTTTAGATGAGAGGGCCTTCGACGAGCAGTACTTC. It translates to CASSLDERAFDEQYF.

CDR3 protein: CAISVGAPTGGGEQFF. The CDR3 bases are TGTGCCATCAGCGTGGGGGCCCCTACAGGGGGAGGTGAGCAGTTCTTC. The chain recombines TRBV10-3 with TRBJ2-1; TRBD1 matches 8 bases. CDR1 ENHRY and CDR2 SYGVKD come from the germline V gene. The CDR3 runs 16 residues. Trimming removed 6 bases from V and 9 bases from J; junction bases left unmatched: 16.

The chain carries TRBV24-1 and TRBJ1-3; D is undetermined. The CDR3 consists of 13 residues. The V end was cut by 4 bases, the J end by 0 bases, with 3 bases between. Per germline, CDR1 KGHDR and CDR2 SFDVKD. The CDR3 loop reads CATSDSSGNTIYF. CDR3 nucleotides: TGTGCCACCAGTGACAGCTCTGGAAACACCATATATTTT.

The chain is built from TRBV2 and TRBJ2-5, with D perhaps matching TRBD2 (6 bases). Trimming removed 7 bases at V and 1 base at J, with 16 bases between. In germline, CDR1 is SNHLY, CDR2 FYNNEI. This CDR3 region has 15 residues. The CDR3 is CASKVRRGPQETQYF. The CDR3 DNA sequence: TGTGCCAGCAAGGTTCGGCGGGGCCCCCAAGAGACCCAGTACTTC. The full variable domain, completed using reference TRBV2 and TRBJ2-5, is EPEVTQTPSHQVTQMGQEVILRCVPISNHLYFYWYRQILGQKVEFLVSFYNNEISEKSEIFDDQFSVERPDGSNFTLKIRSTKLEDSAMYFCASKVRRGPQETQYFGPGTRLLVL.

The chain recombines TRBV3-1 (or the pseudogene TRBV3-2) with TRBJ1-5, with TRBD1 matching 8 bases. V gave up 3 bases and J gave up 1 base; unmatched junction bases: 2. CDR3 size: 15 residues. CDR1 and CDR2 (germline): LGHDT, YNNKEL (reference sequence). CDR3 amino acids: CASSHQGASNQPQHF. The CDR3 DNA reads TGTGCCAGCAGCCACCAGGGGGCGAGCAATCAGCCCCAGCATTTT.

This chain links TRBV24-1 with TRBJ2-7; 9 nucleotides align to TRBD1. V shed 6 bases and J 4 bases; nucleotides not matched to a gene: 3. The CDR3 covers 13 residues. CDR1 is KGHDR, CDR2 SFDVKD, per germline. CDR3 nucleotide sequence: TGTGCCACCAGTAGACAGGGGGATTACGAGCAGTACTTC. Translation gives CATSRQGDYEQYF.

The chain recombines TRBV7-8 with TRBJ2-1, with TRBD2 matching 9 bases. The V gene's germline CDR1 is SGHVS and CDR2 FQNEAQ. V trimming: 3 bases; J trimming: 7 bases; junction bases outside the gene matches: 7. This CDR3 is 15 amino acids long. The CDR3 loop is CASSFDLAGRNEQFF. CDR3 bases: TGTGCCAGCAGCTTCGATCTAGCGGGGAGGAATGAGCAGTTCTTC.

The CDR3 DNA sequence: TGTGCCAGCAGTTCACACAGGGCTCGACAAGAGACCCAGTACTTC. It encodes CASSSHRARQETQYF. The chain couples TRBV6-2 or TRBV6-3 to TRBJ2-5; tentatively, D is TRBD1 (6 bases). CDR1 is MNHEY, CDR2 SVGEGT, per germline. The CDR3 is 15 amino acids. V was cut by 4 bases and J by 2 bases, with 14 bases left in between.

The V and J genes are TRBV10-1 and TRBJ1-1; D not resolved. This CDR3 contains 14 residues. V dropped 2 bases and J dropped 6 bases, with 13 bases sitting between them. From germline, CDR1 is WNHNN and CDR2 SYGVQD (reference sequence). CDR3 in amino acids: CASSESSGTAEAFF. In DNA form, the CDR3 reads TGCGCCAGCAGTGAGAGTTCAGGAACCGCTGAAGCTTTCTTT.

The chain couples TRBV7-9 to TRBJ2-1; tentatively, D is TRBD2 (6 bases). The V end lost 4 bases, the J end lost 1 base, and 14 bases lay between the germline ends. CDR1 SEHNR and CDR2 FQNEAQ come from the germline V gene (reference sequence). The CDR3 runs 16 residues. CDR3 sequence (DNA): TGTGCCAGCAGCTCAACTAGCCGACGATCCTACAATGAGCAGTTCTTC. Its translation: CASSSTSRRSYNEQFF.

This chain joins TRBV14 and TRBJ2-1; 7 bases are a match to TRBD2. The CDR3 is made up of 16 amino acids. Per germline, CDR1 SGHDN and CDR2 FVKESK. Trimming cost V 4 bases and J 4 bases; bases outside gene matches: 10. The CDR3 bases are TGTGCCAGCAGCCGCCTTGGGGGAGCGGGGTACAATGAGCAGTTCTTC. Amino acids: CASSRLGGAGYNEQFF. Using reference TRBV14 and TRBJ2-1 for the parts outside the CDR3, the full variable domain is EAGVTQFPSHSVIEKGQTVTLRCDPISGHDNLYWYRRVMGKEIKFLLHFVKESKQDESGMPNNRFLAERTGGTYSTLKVQPAELEDSGVYFCASSRLGGAGYNEQFFGPGTRLTVL.

J is TRBJ2-7 and V is TRBV6-5; D might be TRBD2 (6 bases). Germline CDR1 is MNHEY and CDR2 is SVGAGI. The CDR3 has 14 residues. The V and J ends lost 6 bases and 3 bases respectively, with 15 bases between them. CDR3 sequence: CASSRSRDFYEQYF. CDR3 coding DNA: TGTGCCAGCAGCCGATCCCGGGACTTCTACGAGCAGTACTTC.

The chain recombines TRBV3-1 (or the pseudogene TRBV3-2) with TRBJ2-5, with no clear D. V lost 5 bases to trimming and J lost 5 bases, with 6 bases between them. This CDR3 is built from 11 residues. Germline loops: CDR1 LGHDT, CDR2 YNNKEL (reference sequence). The CDR3 coding sequence is TGTGCCAGCAGCACCAGGGAGACCCAGTACTTC. Its translation is CASSTRETQYF.

V usage is TRBV5-8 and J usage is TRBJ1-5; 9 nucleotides match TRBD1. The CDR3 is 18 residues long. From germline, CDR1 is SGHTS and CDR2 YDEGEE. Trimming took 0 bases from V and 8 from J; bases not matched to a gene: 15. CDR3 amino acids: CASSLGTGVSGRREPQHF. CDR3 DNA: TGTGCCAGCAGCTTGGGGACAGGGGTTAGCGGACGTAGGGAGCCCCAGCATTTT.

The gene calls are TRBV27 and TRBJ1-4; perhaps TRBD1 as D (6 bases). The ends were cut back, 5 bases at V and 3 bases at J, with 31 bases in the middle. This CDR3 has 21 amino acids. Germline assignment: CDR1 MNHEY and CDR2 SMNVEV (reference sequence). The CDR3, as DNA: TGTGCCAGCAGTAGACGAAGGACTGGACAGATAGGGCAGGTGGCTAATGAAAAACTGTTTTTT. Translating it yields CASSRRRTGQIGQVANEKLFF.

This clone came up a few times. The V and J genes are TRBV6-1 and TRBJ1-3, with D uncertain. CDR1 and CDR2 (germline): MNHNS, SASEGT. The CDR3 length is 16 residues. V lost 3 bases and J lost 0, with 12 bases in between. CDR3 nucleotide sequence: TGTGCCAGCAGTGACTATCGTACAGCCTCTGGAAACACCATATATTTT. Its translation: CASSDYRTASGNTIYF.

The chain is built from TRBV5-1 and TRBJ2-5, with 7 bases aligning to TRBD1. CDR3 length equals 14 residues. The germline V gene has CDR1 SGHRS and CDR2 YFSETQ. Losses at the gene ends were 5 bases for V and 3 bases for J; bases not matched to a gene: 7. This CDR3 is CASSTVQGEETQYF. The CDR3 coding sequence is TGCGCCAGCAGTACCGTCCAGGGGGAAGAGACCCAGTACTTC.

This chain links TRBV4-3 with TRBJ1-2; 9 bases map to TRBD1. With 4 bases clipped from V and 3 bases from J, the junction kept 3 bases outside the gene matches. Germline CDR1 and CDR2: LGHNA and YSLEER. The CDR3 loop spans 14 amino acids. The CDR3 protein is CASSLRTGDYGYTF. The CDR3 nucleotides are TGCGCCAGCAGCCTACGGACAGGGGACTATGGCTACACCTTC.

The rearrangement joins TRBV4-2 to TRBJ1-3, with D hard to call. In germline, CDR1 is LGHNA, CDR2 YNFKEQ. Trimming pared 1 base from V and 7 bases from J, leaving 26 bases between. This CDR3 has 19 residues. This CDR3 is CASSQGSDFRAQGSNTIYF. The CDR3 DNA sequence: TGTGCCAGCAGCCAAGGAAGTGATTTCCGGGCCCAAGGGAGTAACACCATATATTTT.

The chain combines TRBV19 with TRBJ1-2; D gene uncertain. Germline CDR1 and CDR2: LNHDA and SQIVND (reference sequence). V lost 3 bases, J lost 8 bases, and 13 bases lay in between. The CDR3 totals 13 residues. Here the CDR3 reads CASSIKPSEGYTF. The CDR3 nucleotides are TGTGCCAGTAGTATCAAGCCCTCGGAGGGCTACACCTTC.

This clone was detected only a few times. CDR3 bases: TGTGCCAGCAGGACTGGGGGAAGGACAGTTGGCTACACCTTC. Its protein product is CASRTGGRTVGYTF. The chain has TRBV2 and TRBJ1-2; weak D call: TRBD1 (6 bases). V was clipped by 6 bases and J by 7 bases, with 18 bases between them. Germline V gene lookup returns CDR1 SNHLY and CDR2 FYNNEI. The CDR3 covers 14 residues.

The V gene is TRBV19, the J gene TRBJ1-2; the match to TRBD1 covers 9 bases. The CDR3 spans 15 residues. The germline V gene has CDR1 LNHDA and CDR2 SQIVND (reference sequence). Trimming took 4 bases from V and 3 from J; bases not matched to a gene: 6. In DNA, the CDR3 is TGTGCCAGTAGTACGACAAGGACAGGGGACTATGGCTACACCTTC. It translates to CASSTTRTGDYGYTF. The entire variable domain, with the rest obtained from reference TRBV19 and TRBJ1-2, is as follows: DGGITQSPKYLFRKEGQNVTLSCEQNLNHDAMYWYRQDPGQGLRLIYYSQIVNDFQKGDIAEGYSVSREKKESFPLTVTSAQKNPTAFYLCASSTTRTGDYGYTFGSGTRLTVV.

V is TRBV19 and J is TRBJ1-5, with TRBD1 identical over 10 bases. This CDR3 is 15 amino acids long. The germline V gene encodes CDR1 LNHDA and CDR2 SQIVND (reference sequence). V shed 6 bases, J shed 4 bases, and the junction held 6 bases outside the gene matches. The chain's CDR3 is CASSTDRGGNQPQHF. CDR3 bases: TGTGCCAGTAGCACGGACAGGGGGGGGAATCAGCCCCAGCATTTT.

The genes are TRBV6-6 and TRBJ2-1, with TRBD2 identical over 10 bases. Germline CDR1 MNHNY, CDR2 SVGAGI (reference sequence). This CDR3 is built from 16 residues. Losses at the gene ends were 7 bases for V and 6 bases for J; bases not matched to a gene: 12. CDR3 nucleotides: TGTGCCAGCAATCTAGGGGCTAGCGGGAGTGGCAATGAGCAGTTCTTC. It specifies CASNLGASGSGNEQFF.